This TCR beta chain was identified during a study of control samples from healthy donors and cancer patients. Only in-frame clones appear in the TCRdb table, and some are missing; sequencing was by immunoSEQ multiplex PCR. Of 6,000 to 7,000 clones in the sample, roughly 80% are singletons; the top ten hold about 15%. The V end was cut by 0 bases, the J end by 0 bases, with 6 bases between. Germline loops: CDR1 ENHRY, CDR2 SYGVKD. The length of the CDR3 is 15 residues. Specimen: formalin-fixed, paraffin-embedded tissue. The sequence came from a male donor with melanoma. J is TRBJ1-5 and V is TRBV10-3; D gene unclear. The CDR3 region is CAISESRNSNQPQHF. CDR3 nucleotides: TGTGCCATCAGTGAGTCGAGGAATAGCAATCAGCCCCAGCATTTT.